Each of the 25 T cell receptor beta chains below was sequenced from the same sample in a study of cytomegalovirus exposure and HLA in healthy donors (dated by TCRdb to 2016 to 2017). Preparation of the library involved the immunoSEQ multiplex PCR assay. A mixture of 60 forward primers for TCR Vbeta segments and 13 reverse primers for TCR Jbeta segments was used in the multiplex PCR. This is the immuneACCESS table as TCRdb keeps it, with only in-frame sequences that have V and J called. A part of the clones is gone; compared with another copy, unresolved V genes explain less than half, and the rest is unexplained. The sample table shows around 120,000 clones, and approximately 80% are seen once. The ten largest make up more than 8% of the sample. The sample comprised PBMCs. These receptors originate from a female donor in good health and CMV-seropositive.

The chain links TRBV6-6 to TRBJ1-2; D may be TRBD1 (5 bases). The germline gives CDR1 MNHNY, CDR2 SVGAGI (reference sequence). Between the trimmed V and J ends, which lost 6 bases and 4 bases, there was a span of 12 bases. The CDR3 is 13 residues long. In nucleotides, the CDR3 is TGTGCCAGCAGCTCGCAGGGTTTCTATGGCTACACCTTC. It codes for CASSSQGFYGYTF.

The V and J genes are TRBV6-5 and TRBJ1-1; D may be TRBD1 (5 bases). Trimming cost V 7 bases and J 5 bases, with 14 bases left between them. The CDR3 spans 13 residues. The germline CDR1 and CDR2 sequences are MNHEY and SVGAGI. The CDR3 protein is CASKETGGTEAFF. The CDR3 coding sequence is TGTGCCAGCAAAGAAACCGGGGGAACTGAAGCTTTCTTT.

The V call is TRBV7-9, the J call TRBJ1-6, with D maybe TRBD1 (5 bases). V dropped 2 bases and J dropped 8 bases, with 10 bases sitting between them. Germline CDR1 and CDR2: SEHNR and FQNEAQ (reference sequence). CDR3 length: 14 amino acids. The chain's CDR3 is CASSLRGKDSPLHF. The CDR3 DNA sequence: TGTGCCAGCAGCTTAAGGGGCAAGGATTCACCCCTCCACTTT. The whole variable domain, remainder taken from reference TRBV7-9 and TRBJ1-6, is DTGVSQNPRHKITKRGQNVTFRCDPISEHNRLYWYRQTLGQGPEFLTYFQNEAQLEKSRLLSDRFSAERPKGSFSTLEIQRTEQGDSAMYLCASSLRGKDSPLHFGNGTRLTVT.

This chain joins TRBV30 and TRBJ2-1, with D possibly TRBD2 on 7 matching bases. The CDR3 runs 16 residues. The germline V gene has CDR1 GTSNPN and CDR2 SVGIG (reference sequence). The V and J ends lost 2 bases and 3 bases respectively, with 17 bases between them. CDR3 nucleotides: TGTGCCTGGAGTTCAACGGAGGGGGGGGACTACAATGAGCAGTTCTTC. It translates to CAWSSTEGGDYNEQFF.

This clone was counted between two and nine times. The genes are TRBV5-6 and TRBJ1-1, with a tentative D call TRBD1 (5 bases). The CDR3 is 12 amino acids. The germline V and J ends were trimmed by 4 bases and 3 bases, with 7 bases remaining between them. Germline values: CDR1 SGHDT, CDR2 YYEEEE. CDR3 loop: CASSRQYTEAFF. The CDR3, as DNA: TGTGCCAGCAGCCGACAGTACACTGAAGCTTTCTTT.

This clone has more than one count but fewer than ten. This chain connects TRBV6-1 to TRBJ2-7; possible D gene TRBD1, 5 bases. Trimming took 4 bases from V and 3 from J, leaving 7 bases between them. The germline gives CDR1 MNHNS, CDR2 SASEGT. The CDR3 has 12 amino acids. The CDR3 DNA reads as TGTGCCAGCAGTGCCCAGGGCTACGAGCAGTACTTC. This sequence encodes CASSAQGYEQYF.

V usage is TRBV5-8 and J usage is TRBJ2-2, with TRBD1 as a possible D gene (6 bases). This CDR3 contains 14 residues. Germline V gene lookup returns CDR1 SGHTS and CDR2 YDEGEE. With 4 bases removed from V and 1 base from J, the gap between germline ends came to 8 bases. CDR3 nucleotides: TGTGCCAGCAGCCAGGGACAGAACACCGGGGAGCTGTTTTTT. Translating gives CASSQGQNTGELFF.

The rearrangement links TRBV29-1 to TRBJ2-3; tentatively, D is TRBD2 (6 bases). The ends were cut back, 6 bases at V and 4 bases at J, with 11 bases in the middle. Germline V gene lookup returns CDR1 SQVTM and CDR2 ANQGSEA. This CDR3 comprises 12 residues. The CDR3 loop reads CSVRGSPDTQYF. DNA for the CDR3: TGCAGCGTACGGGGGTCCCCAGATACGCAGTATTTT.

This clone has a single count. The chain combines TRBV7-3 with TRBJ1-5; 7 bases agree with TRBD1. The V and J ends lost 5 bases and 0 bases, in that order; junction bases with no gene match: 7. Germline V CDR1 and CDR2: SGHTA, FQGTGA. The CDR3 totals 16 residues. The DNA of the CDR3 is TGTGCCAGCAGCACCCGGACAGGATATAGCAATCAGCCCCAGCATTTT. It is translated as CASSTRTGYSNQPQHF.

CDR3 amino acids: CSAGTTYEQYF. The CDR3 nucleotides read TGCAGTGCGGGGACTACCTACGAGCAGTACTTC. The J gene is TRBJ2-7, the V gene TRBV20-1; 7 nucleotides line up with TRBD2. V dropped 6 bases and J dropped 2; count of bases not matched to a gene: 1. The CDR3 loop spans 11 amino acids. Germline assignment: CDR1 DFQATT and CDR2 SNEGSKA (reference sequence).

This clone has only a few counts. This chain joins TRBV19 and TRBJ2-7; 11 bases line up with TRBD1. V lost 4 bases and J lost 5; bases outside the gene matches: 7. Looked up from germline, CDR1 is LNHDA and CDR2 is SQIVND (reference sequence). The CDR3 has 15 amino acids. CDR3 DNA sequence: TGTGCCAGTAGTACCCTAGGGACAGGGGGGCACGAGCAGTACTTC. Translating it yields CASSTLGTGGHEQYF.

In this sample, this clone turned up once. This chain connects TRBV7-8 to TRBJ2-7; weak D call: TRBD1 (5 bases). V lost 5 bases and J lost 5, with 16 bases in between. The CDR3 length is 14 residues. The germline gives CDR1 SGHVS, CDR2 FQNEAQ. The CDR3 region is CASSRTRVSNEQYF. CDR3 bases: TGTGCCAGCAGCCGGACAAGGGTTAGTAACGAGCAGTACTTC.

The V gene is TRBV18, the J gene TRBJ2-5; D call uncertain. Germline V CDR1 and CDR2: KGHSH, LQKENI. V lost 2 bases to trimming and J lost 1 base, with 5 bases between them. The CDR3 is made up of 13 amino acids. CDR3 DNA sequence: TGTGCCAGCTCACCAGAGGCCCAAGAGACCCAGTACTTC. Residues: CASSPEAQETQYF.

As DNA, the CDR3 is TGTGCCAGCTCGTTACAGGGGACTTACCAGCCCCAGCATTTT. Encoded protein: CASSLQGTYQPQHF. The V call is TRBV27, the J call TRBJ1-5, with 7 bases fitting TRBD1. The CDR3 is 14 amino acids. V was clipped by 8 bases and J by 7 bases; unmatched bases: 11. The germline V gene encodes CDR1 MNHEY and CDR2 SMNVEV (reference sequence).

The J gene is TRBJ2-3, the V gene TRBV10-2, with 15 positions matching TRBD2. CDR3 size: 18 residues. The germline CDR1 and CDR2 sequences are WSHSY and SAAADI. The trim removed 4 bases at V and 2 bases at J, leaving 7 bases unmatched. The CDR3 nucleotides are TGCGCCAGCAGTGGTTTGGGACTAGCGGGGGGCACCACAGATACGCAGTATTTT. Its translation: CASSGLGLAGGTTDTQYF.

The rearrangement uses TRBV15 and TRBJ1-6; TRBD1 agrees at 7 bases. Losses at the gene ends were 6 bases for V and 8 bases for J; bases not matched to a gene: 7. The CDR3 is 14 amino acids. CDR1 LNHNV and CDR2 YYDKDF come from the germline V gene (reference sequence). CDR3 in amino acids: CATRGGQNYSPLHF. CDR3 in DNA: TGTGCCACCAGGGGGGGACAGAATTATTCACCCCTCCACTTT.

The chain couples TRBV7-2 to TRBJ2-7, with D perhaps TRBD1 (6 bases). The CDR3 contains 14 residues. Germline CDR1 SGHTA, CDR2 FQGNSA. V lost 1 base to trimming and J lost 3 bases, with 10 bases between them. DNA for the CDR3: TGTGCCAGCAGCTTAGGCAGGGGTGGCTACGAGCAGTACTTC. It translates to CASSLGRGGYEQYF.

The chain recombines TRBV27 with TRBJ2-3, with D possibly being TRBD1 (6 bases). V was cut by 0 bases and J by 4 bases, with 17 bases left in between. The germline V gene has CDR1 MNHEY and CDR2 SMNVEV (reference sequence). The CDR3 loop spans 17 amino acids. CDR3 protein: CASSLSGATAVADTQYF. CDR3 in DNA: TGTGCCAGCAGTTTATCGGGGGCGACGGCGGTGGCAGATACGCAGTATTTT.

V and J are TRBV7-2 and TRBJ1-1; D unresolved. Germline CDR1 is SGHTA and CDR2 is FQGNSA. V was cut by 2 bases and J by 1 base, with 11 bases left in between. The CDR3 has 15 amino acids. CDR3 in DNA: TGTGCCAGCAGCTTAATAACGGGATCGAACACTGAAGCTTTCTTT. This translates into CASSLITGSNTEAFF.

The V call is TRBV30, the J call TRBJ2-1, with TRBD1 identical over 7 bases. CDR1 and CDR2 from the germline V gene are GTSNPN and SVGIG (reference sequence). The CDR3 loop spans 10 amino acids. J gave up 12 bases and V 5 bases, and 4 bases lay outside the gene matches. The CDR3 DNA follows: TGTGCCTGGGGCAGGGACAGGCAGTTCTTC. It is translated as CAWGRDRQFF.

This clone has just one count. The CDR3 reads CASSRVQTYEQYF. The CDR3 nucleotides are TGTGCCAGCAGTCGGGTGCAGACCTACGAGCAGTACTTC. The chain joins TRBV27 to TRBJ2-7; D not resolved. The V and J ends lost 5 bases and 2 bases respectively, with 10 bases between them. Germline V CDR1 and CDR2: MNHEY, SMNVEV (reference sequence). The CDR3 spans 13 residues.

The chain carries TRBV11-2 and TRBJ1-4; tentative D call: TRBD1 (6 bases). The V and J ends lost 6 bases and 10 bases respectively, with 15 bases between them. There are 13 residues in the CDR3. Germline V gene data show CDR1 as SGHAT and CDR2 as FQNNGV. The CDR3, as DNA: TGTGCCAGCAGGAACCTTCAGGGGCGAAAACTGTTTTTT. Translating it yields CASRNLQGRKLFF.

The J gene is TRBJ1-2, the V gene TRBV13, with D unresolved. The CDR3 has 15 residues. The germline V and J ends were trimmed by 0 bases and 8 bases, with 16 bases remaining between them. Germline CDR1 is PRHDT and CDR2 is FYEKMQ (reference sequence). The CDR3 sequence: CASSLGRGNGKGYTF. Written as DNA, the CDR3 is TGTGCCAGCAGCTTAGGAAGAGGGAACGGGAAAGGCTACACCTTC. The full variable domain, in which reference TRBV13 and TRBJ1-2 provide the parts outside the CDR3, is AAGVIQSPRHLIKEKRETATLKCYPIPRHDTVYWYQQGPGQDPQFLISFYEKMQSDKGSIPDRFSAQQFSDYHSELNMSSLELGDSALYFCASSLGRGNGKGYTFGSGTRLTVV.

V gene TRBV7-6 combines with J gene TRBJ1-5; 9 positions agree with TRBD1. Germline loops: CDR1 SGHVS, CDR2 FNYEAQ. With V trimmed by 6 bases and J by 6 bases, 9 bases remained unmatched. CDR3 length equals 15 residues. CDR3 bases: TGTGCCAGCAGTTCGGACAGGGGATGGACTCAGCCCCAGCATTTT. It yields the protein CASSSDRGWTQPQHF.

The chain combines TRBV18 with TRBJ2-7, with TRBD2 identical over 8 bases. The V gene end was trimmed by 3 bases and the J gene end by 1 base; junction bases not matched to a gene: 5. The CDR3 runs to 15 residues. Germline V CDR1 and CDR2: KGHSH, LQKENI. The CDR3 reads CASSPPGGVSYEQYF. CDR3 DNA: TGTGCCAGCTCACCCCCGGGGGGGGTTTCCTACGAGCAGTACTTC.